The 6 T cell receptor beta chains presented below share a single source sample, sequenced in a study of T cells in Graves' hyperthyroidism and ophthalmopathy. Template material for amplifying TCR beta CDR3 regions consisted of RNA transcripts. First-round RT-PCR of the TCR CDR3 relied on the HTBI primer set. TCRdb itself ran the multiplex PCR reads through MiXCR, one entry per CDR3 protein. This table has fewer than 400,000 distinct CDR3 sequences, about 15% appearing once. Sequenced: blood. The receptors were gathered from a man aged 25 to 40 with Graves' hyperthyroidism.

This clonotype was found many times. The chain joins TRBV3-1 to TRBJ2-1, with unresolved D. The length of the CDR3 is 14 residues. Trimming took off 3 bases at V and 4 bases at J, with 10 bases between the two ends. Germline loops: CDR1 LGHDT, CDR2 YNNKEL (reference sequence). CDR3 DNA sequence: TGTGCCAGCAGCCATATCATGACGTACAATGAGCAGTTCTTC. Its translation is CASSHIMTYNEQFF.

Only a few counts were recorded for this clonotype. The J gene is TRBJ2-1, the V gene TRBV5-1; TRBD2 might be the D (6 bases). Per germline, CDR1 SGHRS and CDR2 YFSETQ. Trimming pared 0 bases from V and 1 base from J, leaving 14 bases between. The CDR3 sequence is 17 residues long. The CDR3 region has the DNA TGCGCCAGCAGCTTGGGGTGGAGCGGGCCGTCCTACAATGAGCAGTTCTTC. Protein product: CASSLGWSGPSYNEQFF. Combining the CDR3 with reference TRBV5-1 and TRBJ2-1 gives the whole variable domain KAGVTQTPRYLIKTRGQQVTLSCSPISGHRSVSWYQQTPGQGLQFLFEYFSETQRNKGNFPGRFSGRQFSNSRSEMNVSTLELGDSALYLCASSLGWSGPSYNEQFFGPGTRLTVL.

This clonotype was recorded many times. The rearrangement joins TRBV10-3 to TRBJ2-7; tentatively, D is TRBD2 (7 bases). The V gene's germline CDR1 is ENHRY and CDR2 SYGVKD. The CDR3 consists of 14 residues. V was pared by 11 bases and J by 2 bases, with 19 bases between. The chain's CDR3 is CAARGAQNAYEQYF. CDR3 coding DNA: TGTGCCGCCCGGGGGGCTCAGAACGCCTACGAGCAGTACTTC.

This clonotype has a count of ten or more. The chain has TRBV20-1 and TRBJ1-1; tentative D call: TRBD1 (5 bases). Looked up from germline, CDR1 is DFQATT and CDR2 is SNEGSKA (reference sequence). V lost 3 bases and J 4 bases, leaving 9 bases between the germline ends. This CDR3 region has 12 residues. DNA for the CDR3: TGCAGTGCTAGCCAGGGATCCACTGAAGCTTTCTTT. Translation: CSASQGSTEAFF.

This clonotype was seen more than once but under ten times. The chain carries TRBV19 and TRBJ2-3; D ambiguous. The CDR3 totals 15 residues. Germline values: CDR1 LNHDA, CDR2 SQIVND (reference sequence). Trimming stripped 7 bases from V and 0 bases from J, with 14 bases between. CDR3 region: CASTGIQASTDTQYF. In DNA, the CDR3 is TGTGCCAGTACTGGGATCCAAGCCAGCACAGATACGCAGTATTTT.

The table lists this clonotype with many counts. This chain joins TRBV4-2 and TRBJ2-1; 9 bases are a match to TRBD2. Germline V gives CDR1 LGHNA, CDR2 YNFKEQ. V lost 0 bases, J lost 6 bases, and 6 bases stayed unmatched. This CDR3 comprises 16 residues. Here the CDR3 DNA reads TGTGCCAGCAGCCAAGATAGGGGTAGCGGGAGCAATGAGCAGTTCTTC. It is translated as CASSQDRGSGSNEQFF.